This entry lists 6 T cell receptor beta chains sequenced from one sample in a study of cytomegalovirus exposure and HLA in healthy donors. Libraries were prepared by immunoSEQ multiplex PCR; TCRdb keeps only in-frame clonotypes and omits some of them. The sample holds about 63,000 clones, around 90% seen once. Sequenced: PBMCs. The source is a woman under 30 in good health and CMV-seronegative.

This rearrangement joins TRBV6-5 to TRBJ1-2; D possibly corresponds to TRBD1 (5 bases). There are 14 residues in the CDR3. V lost 6 bases and J lost 4, with 15 bases in between. Germline CDR1 and CDR2: MNHEY and SVGAGI. The CDR3 DNA reads TGTGCCAGCAGCCGGGAGACAGAACTCTATGGCTACACCTTC. Amino acids: CASSRETELYGYTF.

This clone was seen just once. This sequence joins TRBV5-8 and TRBJ1-1, with no clear D. CDR3 length equals 18 residues. V shed 1 base and J shed 1 base, with 20 bases lying between them. The germline CDR1 and CDR2 sequences are SGHTS and YDEGEE. The CDR3 sequence: CASSLMMVFRNRNTEAFF. The DNA for the CDR3 is TGTGCCAGCAGCTTGATGATGGTGTTTCGGAACAGGAACACTGAAGCTTTCTTT. The full variable domain, in which reference TRBV5-8 and TRBJ1-1 provide the parts outside the CDR3, is EAGVTQSPTHLIKTRGQQATLRCSPISGHTSVYWYQQALGLGLQFLLWYDEGEERNRGNFPPRFSGRQFPNYSSELNVNALELEDSALYLCASSLMMVFRNRNTEAFFGQGTRLTVV.

This chain uses TRBV30 with TRBJ2-1; TRBD2 matches at 10 bases. Germline CDR1 reads GTSNPN; CDR2 reads SVGIG (reference sequence). CDR3 size: 15 residues. V shed 0 bases and J 7 bases; nucleotides not matched to a gene: 6. CDR3 nucleotide sequence: TGTGCCTGGAGTGTGAGCGGGGGGGCGGTTAATGAGCAGTTCTTC. Its protein product is CAWSVSGGAVNEQFF.

The gene calls are TRBV27 and TRBJ1-1; D unresolved. Trimming took off 5 bases at V and 5 bases at J, with 15 bases between the two ends. The length of the CDR3 is 14 residues. CDR1 is MNHEY and CDR2 is SMNVEV in the germline V gene (reference sequence). CDR3 protein: CASSPIEERTEAFF. DNA for the CDR3: TGTGCCAGCAGTCCTATTGAAGAGAGAACTGAAGCTTTCTTT.

This chain joins TRBV27 and TRBJ1-2; D might be TRBD1 (6 bases). V was cut by 3 bases and J by 8 bases, with 13 bases left in between. Germline loops: CDR1 MNHEY, CDR2 SMNVEV (reference sequence). This CDR3 comprises 13 residues. CDR3 amino acids: CASSFYPGEGYTF. CDR3 in DNA: TGTGCCAGCAGTTTCTACCCAGGGGAAGGCTACACCTTC.

V gene TRBV10-2 combines with J gene TRBJ1-2; 9 nucleotides align to TRBD1. This CDR3 region has 15 residues. V was clipped by 3 bases and J by 6 bases; unmatched bases: 8. The germline V gene encodes CDR1 WSHSY and CDR2 SAAADI. CDR3 loop: CASSDSGTGSDGYTF. In DNA, the CDR3 is TGCGCCAGCAGTGACTCCGGGACAGGGTCAGATGGCTACACCTTC.